The 2 T cell receptor beta chains below all came from one sample that was sequenced in a study of yellow fever vaccine responses in identical twins. TCRdb called the RT-PCR reads again in MiXCR, with one record for every CDR3 protein. The table includes some 14,000 distinct CDR3 sequences, 70% to 85% detected once. Sequencing used T cells from blood (PBMCs), unsorted or a sorted subset (not recorded which), obtained before or after yellow fever vaccination (not recorded which). The receptors stem from a woman aged 18 to 35 who received the yellow fever vaccine.

V and J are TRBV19 and TRBJ2-1, with D maybe TRBD1 (5 bases). V lost 6 bases and J 4 bases, leaving 19 bases between the germline ends. Germline lookup yields CDR1 LNHDA and CDR2 SQIVND (reference sequence). The CDR3 contains 16 residues. CDR3 region: CASSPPGRGQYNEQFF. DNA of the CDR3: TGTGCCAGTAGCCCCCCCGGTAGGGGTCAATACAATGAGCAGTTCTTC.

The chain links TRBV4-1 to TRBJ1-2; D remains ambiguous. CDR3 length equals 14 residues. Germline CDR1 and CDR2: MGHRA and YSYEKL. Trimming took 6 bases from V and 8 from J, leaving 19 bases between them. This chain's CDR3 is CASRTGPNLGGYTF. In nucleotides, the CDR3 is TGCGCCAGCAGAACCGGGCCCAATCTGGGAGGCTACACCTTC.